The rows below give T cell receptor beta chains drawn from one sample of a study of T cell responses to AZD1222 COVID-19 vaccine. Data came from immunoSEQ multiplex PCR; TCRdb stores just in-frame clones and leaves some out. The data contain some 53,000 clones, roughly 86% of them singletons. This sample comprised peripheral blood, obtained 28 days after the second AZD1222 dose. Source of these receptors: an adult who received the AZD1222 COVID-19 vaccine. The CDR3 runs from the conserved cysteine through the conserved F or W. A D gene is named only where the DNA matches it firmly. Size is stated for part of the rows, as once, few or many counts, or as a class when the clone is expanded.

v_call: TRBV27; d_call: TRBD1; clone_size: .; j_call: TRBJ1-6; cdr3_aa: CASRPSGQGNRSYNSPLHF; cdr3_nt: TGTGCCAGCCGCCCCTCGGGACAGGGTAATCGGTCCTATAATTCACCCCTCCACTTT
v_call: TRBV4-1; d_call: .; clone_size: .; j_call: TRBJ2-7; cdr3_aa: CASSPAVGASYEQYF; cdr3_nt: TGCGCCAGCAGCCCAGCGGTGGGGGCCTCCTACGAGCAGTACTTC
v_call: TRBV5-1; d_call: .; clone_size: .; j_call: TRBJ1-2; cdr3_aa: CASSPGTLLSGYGYTF; cdr3_nt: TGCGCCAGCAGCCCGGGGACTCTCCTGTCGGGGTATGGCTACACCTTC
v_call: TRBV2; d_call: .; clone_size: .; j_call: TRBJ1-5; cdr3_aa: CASSEALGGRQPQHF; cdr3_nt: TGTGCCAGCAGTGAAGCGCTCGGAGGCCGGCAGCCCCAGCATTTT
v_call: TRBV27; d_call: .; clone_size: .; j_call: TRBJ2-7; cdr3_aa: CASSLGPGAYEQYF; cdr3_nt: TGTGCCAGCAGTTTAGGGCCGGGGGCCTACGAGCAGTACTTC
v_call: TRBV28; d_call: TRBD1; clone_size: .; j_call: TRBJ1-5; cdr3_aa: CASRTGVLGQPQHF; cdr3_nt: TGTGCCAGCAGAACAGGGGTTTTAGGTCAGCCCCAGCATTTT
v_call: TRBV10-3; d_call: .; clone_size: .; j_call: TRBJ1-1; cdr3_aa: CAISEPQGKGTEAFF; cdr3_nt: TGTGCCATCAGTGAACCGCAGGGGAAGGGGACTGAAGCTTTCTTT
v_call: TRBV10-2; d_call: .; clone_size: .; j_call: TRBJ1-5; cdr3_aa: CASSPGYNQPQHF; cdr3_nt: TGCGCCAGCAGTCCAGGCTACAATCAGCCCCAGCATTTT
v_call: TRBV7-7; d_call: TRBD2; clone_size: .; j_call: TRBJ2-2; cdr3_aa: CASSKGLADPIGELFF; cdr3_nt: TGTGCTAGCAGCAAGGGGCTAGCGGATCCTATAGGGGAGCTGTTTTTT
v_call: TRBV7-3; d_call: TRBD1; clone_size: .; j_call: TRBJ2-3; cdr3_aa: CASSLGTGPHSTDTQYF; cdr3_nt: TGTGCCAGCAGCCTTGGGACAGGACCCCATAGCACAGATACGCAGTATTTT
v_call: TRBV15; d_call: .; clone_size: .; j_call: TRBJ2-1; cdr3_aa: CATSIQGGDNEQFF; cdr3_nt: TGTGCCACCAGTATACAGGGAGGCGACAATGAGCAGTTCTTC
v_call: TRBV7-8; d_call: .; clone_size: .; j_call: TRBJ2-7; cdr3_aa: CASSLGLASGEQYF; cdr3_nt: TGTGCCAGCAGCTTAGGCCTGGCCTCGGGAGAGCAGTACTTC
v_call: TRBV2; d_call: TRBD2; clone_size: .; j_call: TRBJ2-3; cdr3_aa: CASKTSGTDTQYF; cdr3_nt: TGTGCCAGCAAGACTAGCGGCACAGATACGCAGTATTTT
v_call: TRBV5-4; d_call: .; clone_size: once; j_call: TRBJ1-3; cdr3_aa: CASSPTVSGNTIYF; cdr3_nt: TGTGCCAGCAGCCCGACGGTCTCTGGAAACACCATATATTTT
v_call: TRBV5-1; d_call: .; clone_size: .; j_call: TRBJ1-1; cdr3_aa: CASSFQGSNTEAFF; cdr3_nt: TGCGCCAGCAGCTTTCAGGGATCGAACACTGAAGCTTTCTTT
v_call: TRBV23-1; d_call: TRBD2; clone_size: .; j_call: TRBJ2-3; cdr3_aa: CASSPLAGRADTQYF; cdr3_nt: TGCGCCAGCAGCCCTCTAGCGGGAAGGGCAGATACGCAGTATTTT
v_call: TRBV6-6; d_call: .; clone_size: .; j_call: TRBJ2-7; cdr3_aa: CASSYDSVSYEQYF; cdr3_nt: TGTGCCAGCAGTTACGACAGCGTCTCCTACGAGCAGTACTTC
v_call: TRBV11-2; d_call: .; clone_size: .; j_call: TRBJ1-2; cdr3_aa: CASSLDFGSSYGYTF; cdr3_nt: TGTGCCAGCAGCTTAGATTTTGGGTCCTCCTATGGCTACACCTTC
v_call: TRBV24-1; d_call: TRBD1; clone_size: .; j_call: TRBJ2-1; cdr3_aa: CATSDLGTGSHEQFF; cdr3_nt: TGTGCCACCAGTGATTTGGGGACAGGGTCCCATGAGCAGTTCTTC
v_call: TRBV5-1; d_call: .; clone_size: .; j_call: TRBJ1-2; cdr3_aa: CASTPSPGNYGYTF; cdr3_nt: TGCGCCAGCACCCCGTCCCCGGGGAACTATGGCTACACCTTC
v_call: TRBV14; d_call: .; clone_size: .; j_call: TRBJ2-7; cdr3_aa: CASSHPRDSSYEQYF; cdr3_nt: TGTGCCAGCAGCCATCCCCGGGACTCATCCTACGAGCAGTACTTC
v_call: TRBV7-2; d_call: TRBD1; clone_size: .; j_call: TRBJ1-2; cdr3_aa: CASSATGGMTYGYTF; cdr3_nt: TGTGCCAGCAGCGCGACAGGGGGCATGACCTATGGCTACACCTTC
v_call: TRBV19; d_call: TRBD2; clone_size: .; j_call: TRBJ2-3; cdr3_aa: CASRRTSGPSWGTDTQYF; cdr3_nt: TGTGCCAGTAGACGGACTAGCGGACCTTCGTGGGGCACAGATACGCAGTATTTT
v_call: TRBV6-5; d_call: .; clone_size: .; j_call: TRBJ2-7; cdr3_aa: CASSRDAGSYEQYF; cdr3_nt: TGTGCCAGCAGCCGGGACGCCGGCTCCTACGAGCAGTACTTC